The 11 T cell receptor beta chains in this list originate from one sample, sequenced in a study of blood T cells in healthy people across ages. Next came a second PCR, run for about 7 to 12 cycles, which used a sample-barcoded 5' primer along with a J-beta primer mix. TCRdb ran MiXCR on the 5' RACE reads and lists one entry per CDR3 protein. The table has approximately 960,000 distinct CDR3 sequences, almost 30% seen once. In addition, the sample was reused for a study of T cells of mothers and their children.

The sample was blood. These receptors originate from a woman aged 40-49 years in good health.

This clonotype appeared many times. CDR3 sequence (DNA): TGTGCCAGCAGCTTATCCCAGGGGAGTAACTACGAGCAGTACTTC. It is translated as CASSLSQGSNYEQYF. The genes are TRBV7-2 and TRBJ2-7; D possibly corresponds to TRBD1 (6 bases). Deletions cut 2 bases from V and 3 bases from J, with 14 bases between. This CDR3 contains 15 residues. Germline lookup yields CDR1 SGHTA and CDR2 FQGNSA.

The table lists this clonotype with a few counts. The chain couples TRBV7-2 to TRBJ1-5; D is unresolved. Germline-derived CDR1 and CDR2 are SGHTA and FQGNSA. The CDR3 extends over 15 amino acids. V was cut by 3 bases and J by 4 bases, with 13 bases left in between. The CDR3 sequence: CASSLGRTLNQPQHF. CDR3 nucleotides: TGTGCCAGCAGCTTGGGCCGGACCTTAAATCAGCCCCAGCATTTT. Based on the CDR3 plus reference TRBV7-2 and TRBJ1-5, the full variable domain is GAGVSQSPSNKVTEKGKDVELRCDPISGHTALYWYRQSLGQGLEFLIYFQGNSAPDKSGLPSDRFSAERTGGSVSTLTIQRTQQEDSAVYLCASSLGRTLNQPQHFGDGTRLSIL.

This clonotype was found a few times. This sequence joins TRBV20-1 and TRBJ2-4, with 8 bases aligning to TRBD1. After removal of 0 bases from V and 0 bases from J, the junction contained 7 bases not matched to a gene. CDR1 and CDR2 (germline): DFQATT, SNEGSKA (reference sequence). The CDR3 is made up of 17 amino acids. DNA for the CDR3: TGCAGTGCTAGAGATGTCCGGGACAGGCTAGCCAAAAACATTCAGTACTTC. Encoded protein: CSARDVRDRLAKNIQYF.

In DNA, the CDR3 is TGTGCTCTCTCAAGGGGACAGGGGGTCTTCGAGCAGTACTTC. This encodes CALSRGQGVFEQYF. The rearrangement uses TRBV7-7 and TRBJ2-5; 11 nucleotides align to TRBD1. The DNA matches TRBJ2-7 better at its end, which makes the J call doubtful. Germline V lookup: CDR1 SSHAT, CDR2 FNYEAQ (reference sequence). This CDR3 region has 14 residues.

This clonotype showed up just a few times. The chain links TRBV4-3 to TRBJ2-5, with 8 bases matching TRBD2. With 3 bases clipped from V and 3 bases from J, the junction kept 6 bases outside the gene matches. Germline values: CDR1 LGHNA, CDR2 YSLEER. The CDR3 is made up of 15 amino acids. CDR3 bases: TGCGCCAGCAGCCAGGGACTAGATAGGAAAGAGACCCAGTACTTC. Translated, it gives CASSQGLDRKETQYF.

The J gene is TRBJ2-7, the V gene TRBV7-2; TRBD1 matches at 8 bases. Trimming at V came to 5 bases and at J to 1 base, leaving 13 bases not matched to a gene. The CDR3 totals 17 residues. Germline V lookup: CDR1 SGHTA, CDR2 FQGNSA. CDR3 protein: CASSPPRVGDRSYEQYF. CDR3 bases: TGTGCCAGCAGCCCCCCCCGCGTTGGGGACAGGTCCTACGAGCAGTACTTC.

A remark on this clonotype: This could be a read error, since a much larger clone is one nucleotide away. This chain links TRBV12-3 or TRBV12-4 with TRBJ2-5; D possibly corresponds to TRBD1 (6 bases). Trimming stripped 10 bases from V and 11 bases from J, with 26 bases between. The CDR3 runs 14 residues. The CDR3 DNA reads as TGTGCCAACCTTAACAGGGCCGTGTCAAGGGAGCAGTACTTC. Protein product: CANLNRAVSREQYF.

This clonotype has a count of ten or more. The chain combines TRBV15 with TRBJ1-2, with a tentative D call TRBD1 (6 bases). The CDR3 is 14 residues long. V lost 5 bases, J lost 8 bases, and 18 bases lay in between. Germline assignment: CDR1 LNHNV and CDR2 YYDKDF (reference sequence). The CDR3 DNA is TGTGCCACCAGCCTGGAACGGGGGGCCCACGGCTACACCTTC. Protein sequence: CATSLERGAHGYTF. Supplemented by reference TRBV15 and TRBJ1-2, the full variable domain reads DAMVIQNPRYQVTQFGKPVTLSCSQTLNHNVMYWYQQKSSQAPKLLFHYYDKDFNNEADTPDNFQSRRPNTSFCFLDIRSPGLGDTAMYLCATSLERGAHGYTFGSGTRLTVV.

This clonotype was picked up many times. V is TRBV5-1 and J is TRBJ2-1; 10 bases map to TRBD2. Unmatched junction bases numbered 3, after V lost 4 bases and J lost 5 bases. The CDR3 contains 14 residues. The germline CDR1 and CDR2 sequences are SGHRS and YFSETQ. CDR3 protein: CASSGLAGDNEQFF. CDR3 coding DNA: TGCGCCAGCAGCGGTCTAGCGGGGGACAATGAGCAGTTCTTC.

On this clonotype: This could be a read error, since a much larger clone is one nucleotide away. This chain links TRBV5-1 with TRBJ2-1; no clear D. V dropped 4 bases and J dropped 10 bases, with 15 bases sitting between them. The CDR3 covers 13 residues. In germline, CDR1 is SGHRS, CDR2 YFSETQ. CDR3 in amino acids: CASSQAWSYEQFF. The CDR3 bases are TGCGCCAGCAGCCAAGCTTGGTCGTACGAGCAGTTCTTC. Looking up the rest from reference TRBV5-1 and TRBJ2-1 gives the full variable domain: KAGVTQTPRYLIKTRGQQVTLSCSPISGHRSVSWYQQTPGQGLQFLFEYFSETQRNKGNFPGRFSGRQFSNSRSEMNVSTLELGDSALYLCASSQAWSYEQFFGPGTRLTVL.

To note about this clonotype: Just one base apart from a much larger clone, this may be a read error. The chain is built from TRBV6-5 and TRBJ2-7; 11 bases line up with TRBD2. CDR1 MNHEY and CDR2 SVGAGI come from the germline V gene. V lost 2 bases to trimming and J lost 2 bases; unmatched junction nucleotides: 11. This CDR3 has 18 amino acids. CDR3 nucleotides: TGTGCCAGCAGTTACCCGAAAAAGGCTAGCGGGGGGACCTACGAGCAGTACTTC. It yields the protein CASSYPKKASGGTYEQYF.